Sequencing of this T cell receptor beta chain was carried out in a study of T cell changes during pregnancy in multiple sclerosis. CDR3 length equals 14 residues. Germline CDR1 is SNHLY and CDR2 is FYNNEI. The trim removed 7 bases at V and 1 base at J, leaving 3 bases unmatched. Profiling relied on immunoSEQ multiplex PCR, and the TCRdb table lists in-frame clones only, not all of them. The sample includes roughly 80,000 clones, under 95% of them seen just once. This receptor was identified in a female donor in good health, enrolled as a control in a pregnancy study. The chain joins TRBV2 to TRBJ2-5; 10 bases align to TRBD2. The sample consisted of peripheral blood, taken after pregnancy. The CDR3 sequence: CASTPSGGQETQYF. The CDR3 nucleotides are TGTGCCAGCACCCCTAGCGGGGGCCAAGAGACCCAGTACTTC.